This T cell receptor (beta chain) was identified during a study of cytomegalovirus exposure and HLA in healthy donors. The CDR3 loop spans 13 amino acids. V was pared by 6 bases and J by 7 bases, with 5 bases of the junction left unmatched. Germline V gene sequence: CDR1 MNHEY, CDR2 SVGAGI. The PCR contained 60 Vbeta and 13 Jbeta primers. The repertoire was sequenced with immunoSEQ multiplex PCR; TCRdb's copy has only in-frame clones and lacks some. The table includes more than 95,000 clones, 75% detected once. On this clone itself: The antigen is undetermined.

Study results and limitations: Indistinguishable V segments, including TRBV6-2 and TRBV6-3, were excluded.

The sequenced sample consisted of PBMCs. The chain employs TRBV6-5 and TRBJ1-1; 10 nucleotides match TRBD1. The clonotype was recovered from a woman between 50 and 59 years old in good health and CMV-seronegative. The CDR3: CASRMGQGNEAFF. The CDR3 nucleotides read TGTGCCAGCAGGATGGGACAGGGGAATGAAGCTTTCTTT.